Presented here are 14 T cell receptor beta chains from one specimen sequenced in a study of blood T cell repertoires in COVID-19. TCRdb's copy holds only in-frame clones and misses some; the assay was immunoSEQ multiplex PCR. The table records 140,000 to 150,000 clones, more than 70% of them present only once. Sequencing was done on a sample of peripheral blood. The source is a human donor in a cohort sampled during active COVID-19.

This clone was seen a handful of times. J is TRBJ2-2 and V is TRBV5-1; possibly TRBD2 for D (5 bases). Germline V gene data show CDR1 as SGHRS and CDR2 as YFSETQ. The V and J ends lost 4 bases and 4 bases respectively, with 14 bases between them. The CDR3 has 15 amino acids. The DNA for the CDR3 is TGCGCCAGCAGCCTCGAGGGCCTGGCCACCGGGGAGCTGTTTTTT. Residues: CASSLEGLATGELFF.

V gene TRBV3-1 (or the pseudogene TRBV3-2) combines with J gene TRBJ1-2; tentatively, D is TRBD1 (6 bases). This CDR3 region has 13 residues. Trimming took 1 base from V and 7 from J, leaving 10 bases between them. Germline assignment: CDR1 LGHDT and CDR2 YNNKEL (reference sequence). CDR3 in amino acids: CASSQVPGVGYTF. The CDR3 region has the DNA TGTGCCAGCAGCCAAGTGCCAGGGGTTGGCTACACCTTC.

The genes are TRBV28 and TRBJ1-4; tentative D call: TRBD1 (6 bases). This CDR3 is 16 amino acids long. Per germline, CDR1 MDHEN and CDR2 SYDVKM. Trimming took off 7 bases at V and 5 bases at J, with 20 bases between the two ends. CDR3 loop: CASTLRQGNMNEKLFF. CDR3 in DNA: TGTGCCAGCACTCTTAGGCAGGGGAACATGAATGAAAAACTGTTTTTT.

This clone was seen once. The V gene is TRBV28, the J gene TRBJ1-1, with 8 nucleotides matching TRBD1. V was pared by 6 bases and J by 1 base, with 4 bases of the junction left unmatched. The germline gives CDR1 MDHEN, CDR2 SYDVKM. The length of the CDR3 is 14 residues. In nucleotides, the CDR3 is TGTGCCAGCAGCACCGGGACAGGGAACACTGAAGCTTTCTTT. Protein product: CASSTGTGNTEAFF.

This clone was seen once. The chain recombines TRBV4-3 with TRBJ1-2; tentative D call: TRBD1 (5 bases). The V gene's germline CDR1 is LGHNA and CDR2 YSLEER. The V end was cut by 1 base, the J end by 3 bases, with 15 bases between. This CDR3 contains 16 residues. CDR3 sequence reads: CASSQGPGGSYYGYTF. For the CDR3, the DNA is TGCGCCAGCAGCCAAGGCCCGGGGGGGTCTTACTATGGCTACACCTTC.

This chain connects TRBV6-6 to TRBJ2-5; no firm D call. This CDR3 contains 13 residues. CDR1 MNHNY and CDR2 SVGAGI come from the germline V gene (reference sequence). V lost 0 bases and J lost 5, with 7 bases in between. CDR3 sequence (DNA): TGTGCCAGCAGTTACTCCGACTTTGAGACCCAGTACTTC. It yields the protein CASSYSDFETQYF.

This clone was seen repeatedly, ten times or more. The chain couples TRBV4-1 to TRBJ2-7; 8 nucleotides agree with TRBD2. The germline V gene encodes CDR1 MGHRA and CDR2 YSYEKL. Losses at the gene ends were 1 base for V and 0 bases for J; bases not matched to a gene: 8. The CDR3 is made up of 17 amino acids. CDR3 DNA: TGCGCCAGCAGCCAAGGACGTAGCGGGGCCACCTCCTACGAGCAGTACTTC. This codes for CASSQGRSGATSYEQYF.

V and J are TRBV7-2 and TRBJ2-7, with 7 bases aligning to TRBD2. Germline lookup yields CDR1 SGHTA and CDR2 FQGNSA. The CDR3 spans 14 residues. V lost 0 bases to trimming and J lost 5 bases; unmatched junction nucleotides: 4. The CDR3 here is CASSLAGGWDEQYF. The CDR3 region has the DNA TGTGCCAGCAGCTTAGCGGGAGGGTGGGACGAGCAGTACTTC.

The chain is built from TRBV18 and TRBJ1-4; 8 bases are a match to TRBD1. CDR3 length: 14 amino acids. Unmatched junction bases numbered 9, after V lost 7 bases and J lost 8 bases. Per germline, CDR1 KGHSH and CDR2 LQKENI. This CDR3 reads CASLRTGSDEKLFF. CDR3 DNA: TGTGCCAGCTTACGGACAGGGTCGGACGAAAAACTGTTTTTT.

The sample holds one count of this clone. The genes are TRBV15 and TRBJ2-7, with a possible D match to TRBD1 (6 bases). Looked up from germline, CDR1 is LNHNV and CDR2 is YYDKDF (reference sequence). Trimming pared 1 base from V and 0 bases from J, leaving 19 bases between. The CDR3 length is 18 residues. The CDR3 DNA sequence: TGTGCCACCAGCAGAGCCCCCACGGGCAGGGGCCGCTCCTACGAGCAGTACTTC. Translated: CATSRAPTGRGRSYEQYF.

This clone was picked up one time. This chain uses TRBV27 with TRBJ2-7; no firm D call. CDR1 MNHEY and CDR2 SMNVEV come from the germline V gene (reference sequence). Deletions cut 2 bases from V and 0 bases from J, with 8 bases between. There are 14 residues in the CDR3. CDR3 loop: CASSLNRNSYEQYF. The CDR3 nucleotides read TGTGCCAGCAGTTTAAACAGAAACTCCTACGAGCAGTACTTC.

V is TRBV27 and J is TRBJ1-6; D gene uncertain. Trimming removed 5 bases at V and 14 bases at J, with 28 bases between. The germline V gene encodes CDR1 MNHEY and CDR2 SMNVEV (reference sequence). The CDR3 is 17 amino acids. In DNA form, the CDR3 reads TGTGCCAGCAGTCCGTCCATACCGGGGAGAATAAACAAAACCCTCCACTTT. Its translation is CASSPSIPGRINKTLHF.

The rearrangement links TRBV5-4 to TRBJ2-1, with 15 bases matching TRBD2. The CDR3 extends over 15 amino acids. Unmatched junction bases numbered 5, after V lost 4 bases and J lost 9 bases. Germline CDR1 is SGHNT and CDR2 is YYREEE (reference sequence). The CDR3 here is CASSRTSGGEGEQFF. The CDR3 nucleotides are TGTGCCAGCAGCCGGACTAGCGGGGGGGAGGGTGAGCAGTTCTTC. The whole variable domain, remainder taken from reference TRBV5-4 and TRBJ2-1, is ETGVTQSPTHLIKTRGQQVTLRCSSQSGHNTVSWYQQALGQGPQFIFQYYREEENGRGNFPPRFSGLQFPNYSSELNVNALELDDSALYLCASSRTSGGEGEQFFGPGTRLTVL.

The chain has TRBV6-2 or TRBV6-3 and TRBJ1-5; no firm D call. With 5 bases removed from V and 4 bases from J, the gap between germline ends came to 9 bases. This CDR3 contains 13 residues. From germline, CDR1 is MNHEY and CDR2 SVGEGT. The CDR3 region is CASSNVQNQPQHF. CDR3 DNA: TGTGCCAGCAGTAATGTTCAGAATCAGCCCCAGCATTTT.